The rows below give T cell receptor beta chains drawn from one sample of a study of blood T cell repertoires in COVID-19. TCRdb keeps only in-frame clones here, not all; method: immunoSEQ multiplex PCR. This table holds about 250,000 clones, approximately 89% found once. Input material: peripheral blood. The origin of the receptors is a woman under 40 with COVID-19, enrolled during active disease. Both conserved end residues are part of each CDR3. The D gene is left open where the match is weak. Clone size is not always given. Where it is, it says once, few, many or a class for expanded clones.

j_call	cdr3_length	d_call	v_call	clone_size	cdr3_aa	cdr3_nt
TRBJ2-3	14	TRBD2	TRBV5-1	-	CASSPRLASDTQYF	TGCGCCAGCAGCCCGAGACTAGCGTCAGATACGCAGTATTTT
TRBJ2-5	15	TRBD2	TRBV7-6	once	CASSLDGGARETQYF	TGTGCCAGCAGCTTAGACGGGGGGGCGAGGGAGACCCAGTACTTC
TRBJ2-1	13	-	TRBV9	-	CASSEGGAGEQFF	TGTGCCAGCAGTGAGGGGGGGGCTGGTGAGCAGTTCTTC
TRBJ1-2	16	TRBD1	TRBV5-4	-	CASNDKGAPLNYGYTF	TGTGCCAGCAACGATAAGGGGGCTCCGCTTAACTATGGCTACACCTTC
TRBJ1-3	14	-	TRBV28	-	CASSLRGPGNTIYF	TGTGCCAGCAGCCTCCGTGGGCCTGGAAACACCATATATTTT
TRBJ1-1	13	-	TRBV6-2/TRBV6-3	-	CASSYSPYTEAFF	TGTGCCAGCAGTTACTCCCCCTACACTGAAGCTTTCTTT
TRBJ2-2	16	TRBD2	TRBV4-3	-	CASSPLSGGNTGELFF	TGCGCCAGCAGCCCCCTTAGCGGGGGTAACACCGGGGAGCTGTTTTTT
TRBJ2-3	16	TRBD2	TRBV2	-	CASSDLQRGTTDTQYF	TGTGCCAGCAGTGATCTCCAGCGGGGGACCACAGATACGCAGTATTTT
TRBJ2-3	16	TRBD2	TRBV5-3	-	CARSLSLAGVVDTQYF	TGTGCCAGAAGCTTGAGTCTAGCGGGAGTGGTGGATACGCAGTATTTT
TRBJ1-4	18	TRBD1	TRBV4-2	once	CASSQDIDREGFNEKLFF	TGTGCCAGCAGCCAAGATATTGACAGGGAAGGGTTTAATGAAAAACTGTTTTTT
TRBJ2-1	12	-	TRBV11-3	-	CASSLDSPVRFF	TGTGCCAGCAGCTTAGATTCTCCAGTCCGCTTCTTC
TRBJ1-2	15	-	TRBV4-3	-	CASSQNVAVPYGYTF	TGCGCCAGCAGCCAAAATGTGGCAGTCCCCTATGGCTACACCTTC
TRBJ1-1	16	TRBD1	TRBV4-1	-	CASSRTPGQMNTEAFF	TGCGCCAGCAGCCGCACTCCGGGACAGATGAACACTGAAGCTTTCTTT
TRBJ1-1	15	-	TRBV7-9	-	CASSPTGHQNTEAFF	TGTGCCAGCAGCCCTACCGGACACCAGAACACTGAAGCTTTCTTT
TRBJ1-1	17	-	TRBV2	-	CASSDLSGEISYTEAFF	TGTGCCAGCAGTGATTTGTCAGGGGAAATCAGTTACACTGAAGCTTTCTTT
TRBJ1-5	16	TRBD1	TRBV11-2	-	CASSPHPDRGNQPQHF	TGTGCCAGCAGCCCCCATCCGGACAGGGGGAATCAGCCCCAGCATTTT
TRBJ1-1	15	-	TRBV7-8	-	CASSLASGGGRGAFF	TGTGCCAGCAGCTTAGCCTCGGGGGGAGGGCGTGGGGCTTTCTTT
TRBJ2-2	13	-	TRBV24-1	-	CATSSPNTGELFF	TGTGCCACCTCGTCCCCGAACACCGGGGAGCTGTTTTTT
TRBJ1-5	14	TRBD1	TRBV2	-	CASTDRARNQPQHF	TGTGCCAGCACGGACAGGGCTAGGAATCAGCCCCAGCATTTT
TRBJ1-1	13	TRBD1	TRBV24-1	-	CATRLTGEGVAFF	TGTGCCACCAGGTTGACAGGGGAGGGAGTAGCTTTCTTT
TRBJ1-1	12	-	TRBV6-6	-	CASYNMNTEAFF	TGTGCCAGCTATAATATGAACACTGAAGCTTTCTTT
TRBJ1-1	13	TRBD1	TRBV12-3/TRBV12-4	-	CASSPRQGAIAFF	TGTGCCAGCAGTCCGCGACAGGGCGCGATAGCTTTCTTT
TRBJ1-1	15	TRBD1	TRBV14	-	CASSSTGDVDTEAFF	TGTGCCAGCAGCTCGACAGGGGATGTGGACACTGAAGCTTTCTTT
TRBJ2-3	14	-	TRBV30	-	CAWRIQRNTDTQYF	TGTGCCTGGAGGATTCAGAGGAACACAGATACGCAGTATTTT
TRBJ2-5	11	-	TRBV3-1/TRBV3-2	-	CASSQRETQYF	TGTGCCAGCAGCCAACGGGAGACCCAGTACTTC
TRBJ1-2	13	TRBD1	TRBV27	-	CASSLQGAGGYTF	TGTGCCAGCAGTCTTCAGGGGGCGGGTGGCTACACCTTC
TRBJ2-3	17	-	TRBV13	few	CASSPRSRGRQKDTQYF	TGTGCCAGCAGCCCCCGGTCTCGGGGGAGACAGAAAGATACGCAGTATTTT
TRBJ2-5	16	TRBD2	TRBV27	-	CASSPLAGSHQETQYF	TGTGCCAGCAGTCCCCTAGCGGGGAGCCACCAAGAGACCCAGTACTTC
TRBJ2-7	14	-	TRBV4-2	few	CASSQDLSGGEQYF	TGTGCCAGCAGCCAAGATTTGTCGGGTGGGGAGCAGTACTTC
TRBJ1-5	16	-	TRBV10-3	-	CAISESRDFLSQPQHF	TGTGCCATCAGTGAGTCTAGGGACTTCCTAAGTCAGCCCCAGCATTTT
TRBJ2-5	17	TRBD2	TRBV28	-	CASSWSFSGGPSKTQYF	TGTGCCAGCAGTTGGAGCTTTAGCGGGGGGCCCAGCAAGACCCAGTACTTC
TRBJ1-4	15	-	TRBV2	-	CASGTLQGTNEKLFF	TGTGCCAGCGGGACCCTACAGGGAACTAATGAAAAACTGTTTTTT
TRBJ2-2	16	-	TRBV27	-	CASSLGRRVVTGELFF	TGTGCCAGCAGTTTAGGGCGGCGGGTGGTAACCGGGGAGCTGTTTTTT
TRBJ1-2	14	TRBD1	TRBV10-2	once	CASSEADRNYGYTF	TGCGCCAGCAGTGAGGCGGACAGGAACTATGGCTACACCTTC
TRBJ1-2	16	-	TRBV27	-	CASSSQLFQGSGGYTF	TGTGCCAGCAGTTCCCAGTTATTCCAGGGCTCAGGTGGCTACACCTTC
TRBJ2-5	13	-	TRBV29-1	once	CSVERGRGETQYF	TGCAGCGTTGAAAGAGGTCGGGGGGAGACCCAGTACTTC
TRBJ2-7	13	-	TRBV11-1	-	CASSPGQTYEQYF	TGTGCCAGCAGCCCTGGACAGACCTACGAGCAGTACTTC
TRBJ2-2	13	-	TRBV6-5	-	CASSRRYTGELFF	TGTGCCAGCAGCCGCAGATACACCGGGGAGCTGTTTTTT
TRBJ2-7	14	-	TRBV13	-	CASSLMDTTYEQYF	TGTGCCAGCAGCTTAATGGACACGACCTACGAGCAGTACTTC
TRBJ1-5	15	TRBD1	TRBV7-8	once	CASSQGQGADQPQHF	TGTGCCAGCAGCCAGGGACAGGGGGCGGATCAGCCCCAGCATTTT
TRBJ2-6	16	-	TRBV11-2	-	CASSFPQGSGANVLTF	TGTGCCAGCAGCTTCCCCCAGGGCTCTGGGGCCAACGTCCTGACTTTC
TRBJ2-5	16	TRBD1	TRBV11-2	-	CASSQMTGGASETQYF	TGTGCCAGCAGCCAGATGACAGGGGGCGCATCGGAGACCCAGTACTTC
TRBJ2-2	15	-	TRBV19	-	CASSMVQGLHGELFF	TGTGCCAGTAGTATGGTACAGGGTTTGCACGGGGAGCTGTTTTTT
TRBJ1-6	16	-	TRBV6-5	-	CASSYLVRDRGSPLHF	TGTGCCAGCAGTTACCTCGTTCGTGACCGGGGTTCACCCCTCCACTTT
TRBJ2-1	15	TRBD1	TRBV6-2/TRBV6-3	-	CASSSGTGSYNEQFF	TGTGCCAGCAGTTCCGGGACAGGGTCCTACAATGAGCAGTTCTTC